The next 4 T cell receptor beta chains were all read from a single sample in a study of T cell changes during pregnancy in multiple sclerosis. Measured with immunoSEQ multiplex PCR; TCRdb has only the in-frame clones, and not every one. The data hold tens of thousands of clones, with 96% observed a single time. Material: CD8+ T cells from peripheral blood mononuclear cells, obtained after pregnancy. The receptors come from a female donor with multiple sclerosis, enrolled in a pregnancy study.

The chain recombines TRBV5-6 with TRBJ2-7; 7 positions agree with TRBD2. The CDR3 is 16 residues long. From germline, CDR1 is SGHDT and CDR2 YYEEEE. V dropped 2 bases and J dropped 2; count of bases not matched to a gene: 10. The DNA for the CDR3 is TGTGCCAGCAGCTTATGGGGGGGATACGGGCCCTACGAGCAGTACTTC. Translated: CASSLWGGYGPYEQYF.

The chain employs TRBV10-3 and TRBJ2-1; TRBD2 aligns across 10 bases. Looked up from germline, CDR1 is ENHRY and CDR2 is SYGVKD. V lost 6 bases to trimming and J lost 9 bases; unmatched junction nucleotides: 29. The CDR3 loop spans 21 amino acids. Here the CDR3 reads CAIRMGKGGGRQAGGPGEQFF. The CDR3 DNA reads TGTGCCATCAGGATGGGGAAGGGTGGGGGTCGTCAAGCGGGAGGGCCAGGTGAGCAGTTCTTC.

CDR3 in amino acids: CASSFSGRDRGFSGNTIYF. In nucleotides, the CDR3 is TGTGCCAGCAGTTTCTCAGGCCGGGACAGGGGGTTCTCTGGAAACACCATATATTTT. The chain couples TRBV27 to TRBJ1-3; 11 nucleotides agree with TRBD1. The length of the CDR3 is 19 residues. V gave up 3 bases and J gave up 0 bases; unmatched junction bases: 10. CDR1 and CDR2 (germline): MNHEY, SMNVEV (reference sequence).

This clone was observed a single time. The chain combines TRBV27 with TRBJ1-2; D not resolved. Trimming removed 3 bases from V and 4 bases from J, with 12 bases in between. This CDR3 region has 14 residues. In germline, CDR1 is MNHEY, CDR2 SMNVEV (reference sequence). CDR3 residues: CASSFGLSSYGYTF. DNA of the CDR3: TGTGCCAGCAGTTTCGGTCTGTCTTCCTATGGCTACACCTTC.